The 3 T cell receptor beta chains below were found in one sample sequenced in a study of beta chain features in type 1 diabetes. Study-wide points: Researchers report that Type 1 diabetes patients had moderately but significantly shorter TCRB CDR3s across all four CD4+ subsets.

No antigen has been assigned to these receptors. What was sequenced were expressed TCRB transcripts, since all of the isolated RNA had been reverse transcribed. Assay: immunoSEQ multiplex PCR; the TCRdb copy retains only in-frame clones and omits some. The sample yields about 41,000 clones, approximately 61% seen once. Source material: Tregs from blood. Every receptor here comes from a man aged 25-45 years with type 1 diabetes. Some clones in this sample may be carry-over from other donors' samples.

The V and J genes are TRBV28 and TRBJ1-3, with D unclear. The V gene lost 6 bases and the J gene lost 1 base, with 4 bases spanning the gap. The germline V gene has CDR1 MDHEN and CDR2 SYDVKM. The CDR3 spans 12 residues. CDR3 bases: TGTGCCAGCAGACATTCTGGAAACACCATATATTTT. Residues: CASRHSGNTIYF.

This clone was counted only a few times. V usage is TRBV19 and J usage is TRBJ2-1; TRBD2 is a possible D gene (5 bases). Trimming left V 4 bases short and J 3 bases short, with 13 bases between. CDR1 is LNHDA and CDR2 is SQIVND in the germline V gene (reference sequence). This CDR3 has 15 amino acids. CDR3 amino acids: CASSTLSGNYNEQFF. DNA for the CDR3: TGTGCCAGTAGTACCCTCAGCGGAAACTACAATGAGCAGTTCTTC.

The V gene is TRBV5-4, the J gene TRBJ1-1, with D possibly being TRBD1 (6 bases). Trimming removed 1 base at V and 3 bases at J, with 10 bases between. The CDR3 loop spans 14 amino acids. CDR1 and CDR2 (germline): SGHNT, YYREEE (reference sequence). CDR3 bases: TGTGCCAGCAGCTTGAGCAGGGGCGACACTGAAGCTTTCTTT. It specifies CASSLSRGDTEAFF.